One sample yielded the 2 T cell receptor beta chains listed below, sequenced in a study of cytomegalovirus exposure and HLA in healthy donors. A multiplex PCR was run with 60 Vbeta primers and 13 Jbeta primers. Clones were read by immunoSEQ multiplex PCR, and TCRdb kept only the in-frame ones, dropping some. The table includes approximately 100,000 clones, just under 75% detected once. The source material was PBMCs. The receptors originated from a man aged 50 to 59 in good health and CMV-seropositive.

Note on this clone: This sample includes further DNA sequences coding for the same CDR3. The rearrangement joins TRBV9 to TRBJ1-4; TRBD1 aligns across 10 bases. CDR1 is SGDLS and CDR2 is YYNGEE in the germline V gene. With V trimmed by 4 bases and J by 5 bases, 5 bases remained unmatched. The CDR3 extends over 15 amino acids. The CDR3 here is CASSPRTGGNEKLFF. CDR3 coding DNA: TGTGCCAGCAGCCCCCGGACAGGGGGGAATGAAAAACTGTTTTTT.

J is TRBJ2-7 and V is TRBV18; D uncertain. This CDR3 has 11 amino acids. Germline-derived CDR1 and CDR2 are KGHSH and LQKENI. This CDR3 is CPAARKYEQYF. For the CDR3, the DNA is TGTCCCGCGGCCCGAAAGTACGAGCAGTACTTC. The whole variable domain, remainder taken from reference TRBV18 and TRBJ2-7, is NAGVMQNPRHLVRRRGQEARLRCSPMKGHSHVYWYRQLPEEGLKFMVYLQKENIIDESGMPKERFSAEFPKEGPSILRIQQVVRGDSAAYFCPAARKYEQYFGPGTRLTVT.